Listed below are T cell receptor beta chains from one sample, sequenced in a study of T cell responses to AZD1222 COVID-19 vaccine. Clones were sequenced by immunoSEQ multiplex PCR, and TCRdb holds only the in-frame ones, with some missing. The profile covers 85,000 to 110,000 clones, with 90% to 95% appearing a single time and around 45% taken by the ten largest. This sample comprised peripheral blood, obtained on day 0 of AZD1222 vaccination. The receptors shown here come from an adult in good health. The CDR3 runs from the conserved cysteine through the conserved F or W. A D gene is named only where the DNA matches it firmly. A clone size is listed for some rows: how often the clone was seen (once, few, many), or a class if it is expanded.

TGTGCCAGCAGTCAGGGTTCGGGTAACACTGAAGCTTTCTTT	CASSQGSGNTEAFF	-	TRBV6-6	-	TRBJ1-1
TGTGCCAGCAGCTTCAGCGGACAGGGTCCCTACGAGCAGTACTTC	CASSFSGQGPYEQYF	TRBD1	TRBV7-2	-	TRBJ2-7
TGTGCCAGCAGCTTAGAGGGAGAGAGGTACGAGCAGTACTTC	CASSLEGERYEQYF	-	TRBV11-2	-	TRBJ2-7
TGTGCCAGCAGTGAGGGACTAGCGGGAAAGTATGAGCAGTTCTTC	CASSEGLAGKYEQFF	TRBD2	TRBV6-4	-	TRBJ2-1
TGTGCCAGCCGAGGACTAGCGGATTCTCAGTTCTTC	CASRGLADSQFF	TRBD2	TRBV6-5	-	TRBJ2-1
TGTGCCAGCAGTCGTCCGGGACCCACCATATATTTT	CASSRPGPTIYF	-	TRBV28	-	TRBJ1-3
TGTGCCACGAGGGGGGGTAGCACAGATACGCAGTATTTT	CATRGGSTDTQYF	-	TRBV10-3	-	TRBJ2-3
TGTGCCAGCAGCTTAGTGGCGGGAGTGGAGTATGAGCAGTTCTTC	CASSLVAGVEYEQFF	TRBD2	TRBV7-3	-	TRBJ2-1
TGCGCCAGCAGCTCCCTCCTAGCGGGAGTGGACGAGCAGTACTTC	CASSSLLAGVDEQYF	TRBD2	TRBV5-1	-	TRBJ2-7
TGTGCCATCTGGGACGGCGGGAGCAATCAGCCCCAGCATTTT	CAIWDGGSNQPQHF	-	TRBV10-3	-	TRBJ1-5
TGTGCCACCAGCAGATGGACCCCATTCTCTGGGGCCAACGTCCTGACTTTC	CATSRWTPFSGANVLTF	-	TRBV15	-	TRBJ2-6
TGTGCCAGCAGCGTCACTCTAGCTTCGATAGCTCATGAGCAGTTCTTC	CASSVTLASIAHEQFF	-	TRBV7-8	-	TRBJ2-1
TGTGCCATATCAAGGACTAGCGGGAGCGAGCAGTACTTC	CAISRTSGSEQYF	TRBD2	TRBV6-5	-	TRBJ2-7
TGTGCCAGTAGAGACTTCACAGATACGCAGTATTTT	CASRDFTDTQYF	-	TRBV19	-	TRBJ2-3
TGTGCCAGCAGCTTGCTACCCCCGGGACAGGGTGGCGGAAATTCACCCCTCCACTTT	CASSLLPPGQGGGNSPLHF	TRBD1	TRBV7-6	-	TRBJ1-6
TGCAGCGCCCGTGGGGGTCTCGGCGCGAGTGGAAACACCATATATTTT	CSARGGLGASGNTIYF	-	TRBV29-1	-	TRBJ1-3
TGTGCCAGTACTAGGGGGCACACAGATACGCAGTATTTT	CASTRGHTDTQYF	TRBD1	TRBV19	-	TRBJ2-3
TGTGCCAGCAGTTACGATCCTAGCGGGAGGATCGAGCAGTACTTC	CASSYDPSGRIEQYF	TRBD2	TRBV6-5	-	TRBJ2-7
TGTGCCAGCAGCTTGTTCAACGGGAGGGCCTCTGGGGCCAACGTCCTGACTTTC	CASSLFNGRASGANVLTF	TRBD2	TRBV11-2	-	TRBJ2-6
TGCAGTGCTGTCCCCCTCGGGGAGCAGTTCTTC	CSAVPLGEQFF	-	TRBV20-1	-	TRBJ2-1
TGTGCCAGCAGCTTGGCCATTCAGGGCTACGAGCAGTACTTC	CASSLAIQGYEQYF	-	TRBV5-6	-	TRBJ2-7
TGTGCCAGCAGGGGGCAAGGAAACACCATATATTTT	CASRGQGNTIYF	-	TRBV6-5	-	TRBJ1-3
TGTGCCAGCAGCTCCAGTCCCGGGACAGGGGACGGTAACACAGATACGCAGTATTTT	CASSSSPGTGDGNTDTQYF	TRBD1	TRBV9	-	TRBJ2-3
TGTGCCAGCAGTCAAGGGGACGAGCAGTACTTC	CASSQGDEQYF	-	TRBV25-1	-	TRBJ2-7
TGTGCCAGCAGTTTGCCCCAGGGGGGTGGACGTTCACCCCTCCACTTT	CASSLPQGGGRSPLHF	TRBD1	TRBV28	-	TRBJ1-6
TGTGCCTGCCAGTTAGACCTGGGGGCCTACGAGCAGTACTTC	CACQLDLGAYEQYF	-	TRBV30	-	TRBJ2-7
TGTGCCAGCAGCTTAGGGTCACAGGACGGCGGAAAACTGTTTTTT	CASSLGSQDGGKLFF	-	TRBV7-6	once	TRBJ1-4
TGTGCCAGCAGCCCCCGGGGTGCAGATACGCAGTATTTT	CASSPRGADTQYF	-	TRBV9	-	TRBJ2-3
TGTGCCAGCAGTTACCCGGGAATTGAGTACGAGCAGTACTTC	CASSYPGIEYEQYF	-	TRBV6-5	-	TRBJ2-7
TGTGCCAGCAGTTCAGGGGTAGAGACCCAGTACTTC	CASSSGVETQYF	-	TRBV28	-	TRBJ2-5
TGTGCCAGCAGTGACCCCAAAGATGGTGGGGAGGGCCTCGGTGAGCAGTTCTTC	CASSDPKDGGEGLGEQFF	TRBD2	TRBV6-4	-	TRBJ2-1
TGTGCCAGCAGCTTAGTCCGGTTCCAACTGAACACTGAAGCTTTCTTT	CASSLVRFQLNTEAFF	-	TRBV11-2	once	TRBJ1-1
TGTGCCAGCATAGTCAGGGAGGTTTCACCCCTCCACTTT	CASIVREVSPLHF	-	TRBV2	-	TRBJ1-6
TGCGCCAGCAGCCAAGACCCGACTAGCGCCTACGAGCAGTACTTC	CASSQDPTSAYEQYF	TRBD2	TRBV4-3	-	TRBJ2-7
TGTGCCAGCACCCCAGACCTAGGGGGGCGAACCTATGGCTACACCTTC	CASTPDLGGRTYGYTF	-	TRBV5-4	-	TRBJ1-2
TGTGCCAGCAGCTCCCACGGGGTAAACACAGATACGCAGTATTTT	CASSSHGVNTDTQYF	-	TRBV7-3	-	TRBJ2-3
TGTGCCAGCAGCTTGAATCACGAGCAGTACTTC	CASSLNHEQYF	-	TRBV5-5	-	TRBJ2-7
TGTGCCAGCAGCTTACTTGGTCTAGCGGGAAACTACAATGAGCAGTTCTTC	CASSLLGLAGNYNEQFF	TRBD2	TRBV7-9	-	TRBJ2-1
TGTGCCAGCAGTTTGGGCCAATCGGTGCAGTACTTC	CASSLGQSVQYF	-	TRBV7-2	-	TRBJ2-7
TGTGCCAGCAGCGCTAAACATCTGAACACTGAAGCTTTCTTT	CASSAKHLNTEAFF	-	TRBV3-1/TRBV3-2	-	TRBJ1-1